These 10 T cell receptor beta chains share one sample of origin, sequenced in a study of blood T cell repertoires in COVID-19. Assay used: immunoSEQ multiplex PCR; TCRdb lists only in-frame clones, some missing. This table holds about 200,000 clones, 90% to 95% found once. Sequencing was performed on peripheral blood. The receptors stem from a man in his thirties or forties with COVID-19, enrolled during active disease.

The V call is TRBV19, the J call TRBJ2-2, with 9 bases aligning to TRBD1. The CDR3 runs to 19 residues. V trimming: 4 bases; J trimming: 6 bases; junction bases outside the gene matches: 18. Germline loops: CDR1 LNHDA, CDR2 SQIVND (reference sequence). The DNA of the CDR3 is TGTGCCAGTAGTACCGGGCCGGGATACGGGACAGGGAGATCCGGGGAGCTGTTTTTT. Amino acids: CASSTGPGYGTGRSGELFF.

V and J are TRBV18 and TRBJ2-4; possibly TRBD2 for D (5 bases). V lost 0 bases and J lost 1, with 10 bases in between. The CDR3 is made up of 16 amino acids. Germline V CDR1 and CDR2: KGHSH, LQKENI. In DNA form, the CDR3 reads TGTGCCAGCTCACCACCGTCTGGGGAGGCCAAAAACATTCAGTACTTC. Protein sequence: CASSPPSGEAKNIQYF.

The rearrangement links TRBV27 to TRBJ2-7; 11 bases agree with TRBD2. Germline V CDR1 and CDR2: MNHEY, SMNVEV (reference sequence). V shed 6 bases and J 7 bases; nucleotides not matched to a gene: 8. CDR3 length: 14 amino acids. CDR3 sequence reads: CASRLAGGPREQYF. In nucleotides, the CDR3 is TGTGCCAGCAGGTTAGCGGGGGGGCCAAGGGAGCAGTACTTC.

J is TRBJ1-2 and V is TRBV7-9; possibly TRBD1 for D (5 bases). Trimming removed 1 base at V and 4 bases at J, with 10 bases between. This CDR3 has 14 amino acids. Germline loops: CDR1 SEHNR, CDR2 FQNEAQ (reference sequence). CDR3 nucleotide sequence: TGTGCCAGCAGCTTAGGGCCGGACACCTATGGCTACACCTTC. Translated: CASSLGPDTYGYTF.

This rearrangement joins TRBV3-1 (or the pseudogene TRBV3-2) to TRBJ2-5; the D is unclear. CDR3 size: 15 residues. Germline V CDR1 and CDR2: LGHDT, YNNKEL (reference sequence). V was clipped by 0 bases and J by 5 bases, with 13 bases between them. The CDR3 bases are TGTGCCAGCAGCCAAGAATCGACTGTGGAGGAGACCCAGTACTTC. Protein: CASSQESTVEETQYF.

The count of this clone is one. This chain joins TRBV28 and TRBJ2-1; perhaps TRBD1 as D (5 bases). The CDR3 sequence is 15 residues long. CDR1 and CDR2 from the germline V gene are MDHEN and SYDVKM. The V and J ends lost 3 bases and 5 bases respectively, with 14 bases between them. The CDR3 spells CASSFWGDRDNEQFF. DNA for the CDR3: TGTGCCAGCAGTTTCTGGGGCGATAGGGACAATGAGCAGTTCTTC.

This chain uses TRBV28 with TRBJ2-7, with D unresolved. V was shortened by 2 bases and J by 5 bases, with 10 bases between the two germline ends. The CDR3 is made up of 13 amino acids. Germline V gene data show CDR1 as MDHEN and CDR2 as SYDVKM. The CDR3 region is CASSLSISDEQYF. The CDR3, as DNA: TGTGCCAGCAGTTTAAGTATTTCGGACGAGCAGTACTTC.

The J gene is TRBJ2-3, the V gene TRBV10-3; perhaps TRBD1 as D (6 bases). This CDR3 is 13 amino acids long. Trimming left V 9 bases short and J 1 base short, with 11 bases between. Germline lookup yields CDR1 ENHRY and CDR2 SYGVKD. As DNA, the CDR3 is TGTGCCATAGGGGGACCCGGCACAGATACGCAGTATTTT. Protein sequence: CAIGGPGTDTQYF.

The chain employs TRBV13 and TRBJ2-5, with TRBD2 matching 8 bases. Trimming at V came to 5 bases and at J to 0 bases, leaving 5 bases not matched to a gene. Germline lookup yields CDR1 PRHDT and CDR2 FYEKMQ (reference sequence). The CDR3 has 15 residues. CDR3 region: CASSRPGGYQETQYF. CDR3 in DNA: TGTGCCAGCAGCCGGCCGGGGGGGTACCAAGAGACCCAGTACTTC.

The chain joins TRBV5-4 to TRBJ2-1; D is uncertain. The CDR3 covers 11 residues. The ends were cut back, 0 bases at V and 10 bases at J, with 5 bases in the middle. CDR1 is SGHNT and CDR2 is YYREEE in the germline V gene (reference sequence). The CDR3 loop reads CASSLGTEQFF. The CDR3 DNA follows: TGTGCCAGCAGCTTGGGAACAGAGCAGTTCTTC.